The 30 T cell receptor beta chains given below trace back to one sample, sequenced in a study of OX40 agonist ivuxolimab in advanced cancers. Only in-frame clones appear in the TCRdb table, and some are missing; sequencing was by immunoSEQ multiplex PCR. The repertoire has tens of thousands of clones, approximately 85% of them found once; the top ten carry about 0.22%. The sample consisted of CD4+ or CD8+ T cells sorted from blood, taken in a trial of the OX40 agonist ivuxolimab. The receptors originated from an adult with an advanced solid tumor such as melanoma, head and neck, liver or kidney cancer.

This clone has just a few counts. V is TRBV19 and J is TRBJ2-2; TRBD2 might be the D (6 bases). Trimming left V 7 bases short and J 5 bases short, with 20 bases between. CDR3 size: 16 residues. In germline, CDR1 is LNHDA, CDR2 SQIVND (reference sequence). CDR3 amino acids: CASKERLDYPTGELFF. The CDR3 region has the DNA TGTGCCAGTAAAGAGAGGTTGGACTATCCGACCGGGGAGCTGTTTTTT.

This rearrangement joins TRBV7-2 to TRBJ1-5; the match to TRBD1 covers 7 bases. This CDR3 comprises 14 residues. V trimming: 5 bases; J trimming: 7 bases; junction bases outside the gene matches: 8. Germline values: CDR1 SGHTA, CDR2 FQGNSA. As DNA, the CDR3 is TGTGCCAGCAGCCCAGAGACAGGGTACCAGCCCCAGCATTTT. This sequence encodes CASSPETGYQPQHF.

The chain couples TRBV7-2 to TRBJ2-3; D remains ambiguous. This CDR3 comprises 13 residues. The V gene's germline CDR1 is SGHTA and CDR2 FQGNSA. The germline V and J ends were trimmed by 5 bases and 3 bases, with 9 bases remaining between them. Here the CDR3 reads CASSLEPTDTQYF. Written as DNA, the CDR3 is TGTGCCAGCAGCCTGGAGCCTACAGATACGCAGTATTTT.

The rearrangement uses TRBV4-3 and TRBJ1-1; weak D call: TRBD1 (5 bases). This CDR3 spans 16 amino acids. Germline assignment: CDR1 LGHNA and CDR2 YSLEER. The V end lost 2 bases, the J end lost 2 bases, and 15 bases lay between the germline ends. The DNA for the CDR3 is TGCGCCAGCAGCCAAAAGGTCGGGACGGAAAACACTGAAGCTTTCTTT. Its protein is CASSQKVGTENTEAFF.

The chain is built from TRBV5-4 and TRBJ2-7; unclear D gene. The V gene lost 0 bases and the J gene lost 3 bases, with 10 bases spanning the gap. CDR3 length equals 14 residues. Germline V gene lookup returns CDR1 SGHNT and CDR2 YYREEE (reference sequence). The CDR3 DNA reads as TGTGCCAGCAGCTTGGCAGGTTCCCACTACGAGCAGTACTTC. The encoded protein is CASSLAGSHYEQYF.

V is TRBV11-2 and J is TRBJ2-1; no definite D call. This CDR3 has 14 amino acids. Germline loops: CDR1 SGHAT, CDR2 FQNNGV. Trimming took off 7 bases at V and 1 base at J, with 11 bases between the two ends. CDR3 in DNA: TGTGCCAGCACCCCGTGGCGGTCCTACAATGAGCAGTTCTTC. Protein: CASTPWRSYNEQFF.

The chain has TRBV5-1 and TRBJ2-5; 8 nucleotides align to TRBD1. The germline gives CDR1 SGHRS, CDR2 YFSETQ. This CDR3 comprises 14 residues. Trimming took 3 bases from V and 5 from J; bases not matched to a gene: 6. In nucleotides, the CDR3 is TGCGCCAGCAGCTCTCGGACAGGGACGGAGACCCAGTACTTC. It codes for CASSSRTGTETQYF.

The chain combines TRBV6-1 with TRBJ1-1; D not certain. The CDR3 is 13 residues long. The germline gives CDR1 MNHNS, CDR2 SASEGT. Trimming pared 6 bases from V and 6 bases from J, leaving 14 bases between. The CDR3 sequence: CASRGSESAEAFF. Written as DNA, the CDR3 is TGTGCCAGCAGGGGCTCGGAGAGCGCTGAAGCTTTCTTT.

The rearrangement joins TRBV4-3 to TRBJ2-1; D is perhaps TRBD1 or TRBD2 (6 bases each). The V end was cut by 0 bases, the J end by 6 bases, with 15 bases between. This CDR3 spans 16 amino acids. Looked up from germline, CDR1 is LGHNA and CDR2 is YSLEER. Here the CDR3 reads CASSQEPGARPNEQFF. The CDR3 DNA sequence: TGCGCCAGCAGCCAAGAACCGGGGGCGAGGCCCAATGAGCAGTTCTTC.

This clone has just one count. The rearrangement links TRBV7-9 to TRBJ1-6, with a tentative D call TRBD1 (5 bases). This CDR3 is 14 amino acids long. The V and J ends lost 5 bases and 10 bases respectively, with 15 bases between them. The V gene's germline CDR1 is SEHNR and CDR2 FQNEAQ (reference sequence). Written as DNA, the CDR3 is TGTGCCAGCAGCGTGGGAACGGGGGACTCACCCCTCCACTTT. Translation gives CASSVGTGDSPLHF.

The CDR3 DNA is TGCAGCGGCCGCGAGGCCAATGACGAAAAACTGTTTTTT. Translated: CSGREANDEKLFF. The chain has TRBV29-1 and TRBJ1-4; the D is unclear. Germline CDR1 is SQVTM and CDR2 is ANQGSEA. V lost 7 bases and J 8 bases, leaving 17 bases between the germline ends. This CDR3 has 13 residues.

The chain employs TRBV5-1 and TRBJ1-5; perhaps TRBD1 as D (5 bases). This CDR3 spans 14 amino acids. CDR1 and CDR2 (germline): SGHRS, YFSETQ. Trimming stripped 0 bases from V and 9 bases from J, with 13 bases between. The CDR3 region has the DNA TGCGCCAGCAGCTTGGGGGAGGGGATGACGCCCCAGCATTTT. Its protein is CASSLGEGMTPQHF.

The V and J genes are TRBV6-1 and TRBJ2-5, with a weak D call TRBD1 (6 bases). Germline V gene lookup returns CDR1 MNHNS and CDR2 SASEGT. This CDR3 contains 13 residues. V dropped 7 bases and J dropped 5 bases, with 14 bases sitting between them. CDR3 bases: TGTGCCAGCACAGGGGCCCCCTGGGAGACCCAGTACTTC. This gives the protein CASTGAPWETQYF.

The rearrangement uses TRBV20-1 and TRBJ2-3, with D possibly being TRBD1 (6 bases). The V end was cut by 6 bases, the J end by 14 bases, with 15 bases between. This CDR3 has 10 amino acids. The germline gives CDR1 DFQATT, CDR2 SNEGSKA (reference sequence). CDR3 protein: CSAKRDKWYF. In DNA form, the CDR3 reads TGCAGTGCCAAACGGGACAAATGGTATTTT.

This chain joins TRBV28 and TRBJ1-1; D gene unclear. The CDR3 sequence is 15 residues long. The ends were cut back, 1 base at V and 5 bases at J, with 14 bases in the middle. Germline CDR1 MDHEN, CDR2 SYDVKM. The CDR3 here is CASSLSVGFGTEAFF. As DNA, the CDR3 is TGTGCCAGCAGTTTATCGGTCGGGTTTGGGACTGAAGCTTTCTTT.

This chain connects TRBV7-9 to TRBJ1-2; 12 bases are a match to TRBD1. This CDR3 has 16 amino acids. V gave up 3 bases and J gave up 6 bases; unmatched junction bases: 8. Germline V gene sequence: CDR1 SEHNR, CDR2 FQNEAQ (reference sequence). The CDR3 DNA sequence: TGTGCCAGCAGCTTGGGACGGGACAGGGGGCGGGATGGCTACACCTTC. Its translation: CASSLGRDRGRDGYTF.

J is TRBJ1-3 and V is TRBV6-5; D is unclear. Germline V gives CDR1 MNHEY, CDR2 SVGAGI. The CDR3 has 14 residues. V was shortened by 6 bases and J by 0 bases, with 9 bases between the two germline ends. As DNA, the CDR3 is TGTGCCAGCAGAGCCCCAAACTCTGGAAACACCATATATTTT. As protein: CASRAPNSGNTIYF.

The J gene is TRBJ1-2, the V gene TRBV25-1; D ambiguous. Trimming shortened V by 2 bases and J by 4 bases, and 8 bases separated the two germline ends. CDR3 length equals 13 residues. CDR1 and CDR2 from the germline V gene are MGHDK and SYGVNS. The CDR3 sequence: CASSERHRYGYTF. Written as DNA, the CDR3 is TGTGCCAGCAGTGAACGACACCGCTATGGCTACACCTTC.

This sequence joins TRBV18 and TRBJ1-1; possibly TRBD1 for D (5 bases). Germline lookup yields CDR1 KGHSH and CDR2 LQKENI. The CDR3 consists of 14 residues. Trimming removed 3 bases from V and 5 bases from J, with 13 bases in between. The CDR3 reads CASSPQGQGTEAFF. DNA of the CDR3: TGTGCCAGCTCACCCCAGGGCCAGGGAACTGAAGCTTTCTTT.

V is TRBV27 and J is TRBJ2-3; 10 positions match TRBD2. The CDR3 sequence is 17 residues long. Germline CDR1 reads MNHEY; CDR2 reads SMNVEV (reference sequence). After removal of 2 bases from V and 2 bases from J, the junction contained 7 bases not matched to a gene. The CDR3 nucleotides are TGTGCCAGCAGTTTACTGGCTAGCGGGAGTATCACAGATACGCAGTATTTT. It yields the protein CASSLLASGSITDTQYF.

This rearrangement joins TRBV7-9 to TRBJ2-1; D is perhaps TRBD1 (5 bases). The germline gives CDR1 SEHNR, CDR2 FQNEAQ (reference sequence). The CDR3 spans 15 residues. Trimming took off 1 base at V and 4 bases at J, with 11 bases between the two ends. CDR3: CASSLGTLLYNEQFF. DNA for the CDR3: TGTGCCAGCAGCTTAGGGACACTTTTATACAATGAGCAGTTCTTC.

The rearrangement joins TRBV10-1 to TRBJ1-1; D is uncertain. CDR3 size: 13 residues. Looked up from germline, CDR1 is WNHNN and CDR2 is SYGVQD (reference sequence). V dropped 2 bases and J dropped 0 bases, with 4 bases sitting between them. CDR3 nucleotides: TGCGCCAGCAGTGAGCACATGAACACTGAAGCTTTCTTT. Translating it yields CASSEHMNTEAFF.

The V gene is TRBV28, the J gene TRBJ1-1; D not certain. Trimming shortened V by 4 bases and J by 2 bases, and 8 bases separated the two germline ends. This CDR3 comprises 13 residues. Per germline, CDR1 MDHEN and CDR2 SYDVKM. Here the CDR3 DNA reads TGTGCCAGCAGTTCGGACTCTAACACTGAAGCTTTCTTT. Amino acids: CASSSDSNTEAFF. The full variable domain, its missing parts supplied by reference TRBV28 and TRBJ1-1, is DVKVTQSSRYLVKRTGEKVFLECVQDMDHENMFWYRQDPGLGLRLIYFSYDVKMKEKGDIPEGYSVSREKKERFSLILESASTNQTSMYLCASSSDSNTEAFFGQGTRLTVV.

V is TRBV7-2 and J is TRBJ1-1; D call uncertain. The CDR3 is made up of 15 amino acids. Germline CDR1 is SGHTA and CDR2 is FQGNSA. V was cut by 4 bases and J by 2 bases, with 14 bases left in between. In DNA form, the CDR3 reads TGTGCCAGCAGCTCCTTCCCGTCTGTCAACACTGAAGCTTTCTTT. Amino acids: CASSSFPSVNTEAFF. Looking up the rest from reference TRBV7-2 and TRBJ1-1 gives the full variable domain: GAGVSQSPSNKVTEKGKDVELRCDPISGHTALYWYRQSLGQGLEFLIYFQGNSAPDKSGLPSDRFSAERTGGSVSTLTIQRTQQEDSAVYLCASSSFPSVNTEAFFGQGTRLTVV.

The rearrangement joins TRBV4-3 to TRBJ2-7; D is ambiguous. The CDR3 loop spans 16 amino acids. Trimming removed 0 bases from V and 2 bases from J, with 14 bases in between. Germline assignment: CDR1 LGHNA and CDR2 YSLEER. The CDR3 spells CASSQERALATYEQYF. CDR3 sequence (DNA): TGCGCCAGCAGCCAAGAAAGAGCGTTAGCCACCTACGAGCAGTACTTC.

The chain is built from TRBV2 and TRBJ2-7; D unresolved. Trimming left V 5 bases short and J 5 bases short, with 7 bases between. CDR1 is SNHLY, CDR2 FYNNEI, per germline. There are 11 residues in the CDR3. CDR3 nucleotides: TGTGCCAGCAGTCCCACTCACGAGCAGTACGTC. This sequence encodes CASSPTHEQYV.

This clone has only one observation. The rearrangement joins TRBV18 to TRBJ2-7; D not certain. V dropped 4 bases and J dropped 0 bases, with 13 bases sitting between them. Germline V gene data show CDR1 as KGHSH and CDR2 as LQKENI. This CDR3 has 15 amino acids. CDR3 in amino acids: CASSLPSLGSYEQYF. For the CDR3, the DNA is TGTGCCAGCTCACTCCCGAGTCTTGGCTCCTACGAGCAGTACTTC.

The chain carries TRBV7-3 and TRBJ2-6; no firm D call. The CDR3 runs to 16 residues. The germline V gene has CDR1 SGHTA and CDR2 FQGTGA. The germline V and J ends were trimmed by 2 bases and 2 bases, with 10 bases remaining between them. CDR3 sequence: CASSLSSRTGANVLTF. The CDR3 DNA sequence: TGTGCCAGCAGCTTATCTTCCCGGACTGGGGCCAACGTCCTGACTTTC.

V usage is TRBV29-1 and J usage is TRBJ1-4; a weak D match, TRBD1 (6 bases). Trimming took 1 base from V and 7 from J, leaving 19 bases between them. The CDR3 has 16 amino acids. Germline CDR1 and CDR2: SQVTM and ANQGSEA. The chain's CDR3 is CSVEGLGTKGGEKLFF. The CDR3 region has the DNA TGCAGCGTTGAAGGGCTCGGGACAAAGGGGGGTGAAAAACTGTTTTTT. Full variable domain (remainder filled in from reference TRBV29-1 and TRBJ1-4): SAVISQKPSRDICQRGTSLTIQCQVDSQVTMMFWYRQQPGQSLTLIATANQGSEATYESGFVIDKFPISRPNLTFSTLTVSNMSPEDSSIYLCSVEGLGTKGGEKLFFGSGTQLSVL.

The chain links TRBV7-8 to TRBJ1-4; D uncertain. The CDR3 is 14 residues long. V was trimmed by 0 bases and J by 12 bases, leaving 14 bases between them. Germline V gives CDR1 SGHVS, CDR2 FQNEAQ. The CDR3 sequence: CASSLAREGSQLFF. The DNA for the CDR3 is TGTGCCAGCAGCTTAGCCCGGGAGGGATCGCAACTGTTTTTT.